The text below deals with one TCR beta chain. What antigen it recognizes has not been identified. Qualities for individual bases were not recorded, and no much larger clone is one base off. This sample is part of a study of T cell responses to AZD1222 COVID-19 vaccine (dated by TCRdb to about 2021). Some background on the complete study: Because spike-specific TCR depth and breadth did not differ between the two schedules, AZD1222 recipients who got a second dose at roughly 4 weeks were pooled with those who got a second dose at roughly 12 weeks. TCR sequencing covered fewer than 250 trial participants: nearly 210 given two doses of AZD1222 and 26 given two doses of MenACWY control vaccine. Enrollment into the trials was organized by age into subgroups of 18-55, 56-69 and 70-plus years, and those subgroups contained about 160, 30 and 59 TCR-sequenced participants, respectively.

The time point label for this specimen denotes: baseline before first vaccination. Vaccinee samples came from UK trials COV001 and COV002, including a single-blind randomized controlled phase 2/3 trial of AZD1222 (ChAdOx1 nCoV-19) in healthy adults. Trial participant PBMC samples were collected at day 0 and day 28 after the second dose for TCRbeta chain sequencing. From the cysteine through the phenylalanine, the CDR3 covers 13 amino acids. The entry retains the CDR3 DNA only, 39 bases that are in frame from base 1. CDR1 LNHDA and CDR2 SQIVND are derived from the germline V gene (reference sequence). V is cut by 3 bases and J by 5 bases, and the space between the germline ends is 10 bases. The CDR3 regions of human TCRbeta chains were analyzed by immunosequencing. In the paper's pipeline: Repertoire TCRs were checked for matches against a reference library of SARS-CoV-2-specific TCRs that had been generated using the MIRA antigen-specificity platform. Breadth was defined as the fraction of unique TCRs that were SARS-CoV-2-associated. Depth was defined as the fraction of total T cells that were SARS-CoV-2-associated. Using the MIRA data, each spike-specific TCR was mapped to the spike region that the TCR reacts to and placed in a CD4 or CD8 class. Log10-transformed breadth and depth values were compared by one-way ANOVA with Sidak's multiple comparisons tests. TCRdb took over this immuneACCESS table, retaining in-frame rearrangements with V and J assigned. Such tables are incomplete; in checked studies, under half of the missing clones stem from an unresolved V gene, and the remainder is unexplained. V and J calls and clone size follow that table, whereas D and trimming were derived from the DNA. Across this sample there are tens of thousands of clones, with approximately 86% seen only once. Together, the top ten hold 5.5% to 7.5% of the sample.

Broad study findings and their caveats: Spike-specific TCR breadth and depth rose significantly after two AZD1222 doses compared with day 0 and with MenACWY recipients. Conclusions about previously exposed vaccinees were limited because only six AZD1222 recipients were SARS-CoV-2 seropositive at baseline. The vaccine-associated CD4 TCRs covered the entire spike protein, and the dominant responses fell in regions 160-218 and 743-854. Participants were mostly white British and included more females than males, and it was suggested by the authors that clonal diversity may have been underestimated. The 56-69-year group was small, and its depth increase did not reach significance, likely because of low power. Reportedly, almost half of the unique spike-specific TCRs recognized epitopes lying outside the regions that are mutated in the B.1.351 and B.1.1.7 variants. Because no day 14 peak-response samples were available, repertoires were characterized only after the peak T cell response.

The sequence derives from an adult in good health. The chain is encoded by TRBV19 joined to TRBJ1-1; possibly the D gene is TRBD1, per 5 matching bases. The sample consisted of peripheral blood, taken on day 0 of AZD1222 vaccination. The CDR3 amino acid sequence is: CASSITRVTEAFF. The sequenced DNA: TGTGCCAGTAGTATCACCAGGGTGACTGAAGCTTTCTTT.